Below, 7 T cell receptor beta chains from the same sample are listed, as sequenced in a study of cytomegalovirus exposure and HLA in healthy donors. In the PCR, 60 Vbeta and 13 Jbeta primers were used. Profiling relied on immunoSEQ multiplex PCR, and the TCRdb table lists in-frame clones only, not all of them. The sample holds about 250,000 clones, around 66% seen once. Sequenced: PBMCs. The source of these receptors is a female donor in good health and CMV-seronegative.

The chain employs TRBV19 and TRBJ2-1; D gene uncertain. CDR1 is LNHDA, CDR2 SQIVND, per germline (reference sequence). V lost 1 base and J lost 7, with 14 bases in between. The CDR3 is 15 amino acids. CDR3 amino acids: CASSIGLQPWNEQFF. The CDR3 nucleotides read TGTGCCAGTAGTATAGGTTTACAGCCGTGGAATGAGCAGTTCTTC.

V and J are TRBV2 and TRBJ2-1; TRBD2 matches at 11 bases. The CDR3 covers 18 residues. Unmatched junction bases numbered 14, after V lost 10 bases and J lost 0 bases. Germline CDR1 and CDR2: SNHLY and FYNNEI. CDR3 sequence: CAIPKGLADKNSYNEQFF. DNA of the CDR3: TGTGCCATCCCAAAGGGACTAGCGGATAAAAACTCCTACAATGAGCAGTTCTTC.

This clone was seen a handful of times. The V and J genes are TRBV14 and TRBJ2-7, with D perhaps matching TRBD2 (6 bases). Trimming took off 1 base at V and 6 bases at J, with 13 bases between the two ends. Per germline, CDR1 SGHDN and CDR2 FVKESK. This CDR3 is 14 amino acids long. CDR3: CASSQAPTGGEQYF. The CDR3 nucleotides read TGTGCCAGCAGCCAAGCCCCCACCGGGGGCGAGCAGTACTTC.

The chain has TRBV28 and TRBJ1-1, with 8 bases aligning to TRBD1. This CDR3 is 16 amino acids long. V lost 7 bases, J lost 0 bases, and 10 bases stayed unmatched. Germline loops: CDR1 MDHEN, CDR2 SYDVKM. The CDR3 reads CASKWGGQGMNTEAFF. CDR3 coding DNA: TGTGCCAGCAAATGGGGAGGACAGGGAATGAACACTGAAGCTTTCTTT.

The chain links TRBV18 to TRBJ2-7, with a weak D call TRBD2 (5 bases). Germline CDR1 reads KGHSH; CDR2 reads LQKENI. Trimming removed 5 bases from V and 0 bases from J, with 14 bases in between. This CDR3 region has 15 residues. The CDR3 protein is CASSRERTPSYEQYF. The DNA for the CDR3 is TGTGCCAGCTCAAGGGAGCGGACCCCCTCCTACGAGCAGTACTTC.

The chain recombines TRBV6-6 with TRBJ2-7; possible D gene TRBD2, 5 bases. Germline lookup yields CDR1 MNHNY and CDR2 SVGAGI (reference sequence). The CDR3 length is 14 residues. Between the trimmed V and J ends, which lost 4 bases and 1 base, there was a span of 11 bases. The CDR3 region is CASSFLGNSYEQYF. The DNA for the CDR3 is TGTGCCAGCAGTTTCCTCGGGAATTCCTACGAGCAGTACTTC.

V is TRBV28 and J is TRBJ2-5; TRBD1 agrees at 8 bases. The assigned J gene may be wrong: the sequence end matches TRBJ2-7 better. Germline CDR1 is MDHEN and CDR2 is SYDVKM. CDR3 size: 13 residues. The CDR3 bases are TGTGCCAGCAGTAGACCCGGGACAGGCGAGCAGTACTTC. This translates into CASSRPGTGEQYF.